This T cell receptor (beta chain) derives from a study of post-analysis software for immune sequencing data. Included in the TCR beta cDNA libraries were unique molecular identifiers. From the PCR reads, TCRdb called clonotypes with MiXCR, one entry per CDR3 protein. Found here are roughly 730,000 distinct CDR3 sequences, around 27% of them singletons; the top ten hold more than 0.55%. Whole-study results and caveats: Relative to controls, patients had a few TRBV segments at higher frequency, with TRBV5-6, TRBV5-1 and TRBV20-1 among these. Strong co-clustering by F measure was evident for samples that had been prepared in the same batch.

Notes on this clonotype: What it recognizes is unknown.

Germline V gene data show CDR1 as SEHNR and CDR2 as FQNEAQ (reference sequence). The V end lost 7 bases, the J end lost 4 bases, and 19 bases lay between the germline ends. CDR3 length: 15 residues. Sequencing input: blood. V and J are TRBV7-9 and TRBJ1-1; possibly TRBD1 for D (5 bases). This TCR was recovered from a girl between 10 and 17 years old with multiple sclerosis. The CDR3 DNA is TGTGCCAGCAACGACGCTGGGGCGAGGGGCACTGAAGCTTTCTTT. Its translation: CASNDAGARGTEAFF.